These 25 T cell receptor beta chains share one sample of origin, sequenced in a study of CXCR3-negative and CXCR3-positive naive CD8 T cells. UMI-labeled TRB cDNA libraries were prepared by 5' RACE. TCRdb reprocessed the 5' RACE reads and reports one entry per CDR3 protein, with no DNA. The sample has approximately 66,000 distinct CDR3 sequences. Sequences were obtained from naive CXCR3- CD8+ T cells from blood. The subset is: CD45RO-CCR7+CD27+CD95- naive CD8+ T cells lacking CXCR3 (TNR3-). Receptor source: a human donor in good health. Some clones in this sample may be carry-over from other donors' samples.

The chain joins TRBV7-2 to TRBJ2-7. Germline CDR1 is SGHTA and CDR2 is FQGNSA. The CDR3 extends over 14 amino acids. The CDR3 here is CASSLTGKSYEQYF.

The chain recombines TRBV29-1 with TRBJ2-5. Germline V gives CDR1 SQVTM, CDR2 ANQGSEA. The CDR3 length is 13 residues. CDR3 protein: CSVGRIAQETQYF.

The genes are TRBV6-2 or TRBV6-3 and TRBJ1-5; the TCRdb D gene call, TRBD1, has no DNA to confirm it. The germline CDR1 and CDR2 sequences are MNHEY and SVGEGT. The CDR3 runs 14 residues. The CDR3 reads CASSSFRGRQPQHF.

CDR3 protein: CSATSGNTGELFF. The rearrangement links TRBV29-1 to TRBJ2-2; TCRdb reports TRBD2, a call that lacks DNA to check it against. The CDR3 is 13 residues long. Germline CDR1 SQVTM, CDR2 ANQGSEA.

This chain uses TRBV5-1 with TRBJ1-2. Germline loops: CDR1 SGHRS, CDR2 YFSETQ. This CDR3 is built from 15 residues. This chain's CDR3 is CASSRSPSSPGGYTF. The full variable domain, completed using reference TRBV5-1 and TRBJ1-2, is KAGVTQTPRYLIKTRGQQVTLSCSPISGHRSVSWYQQTPGQGLQFLFEYFSETQRNKGNFPGRFSGRQFSNSRSEMNVSTLELGDSALYLCASSRSPSSPGGYTFGSGTRLTVV.

The chain uses TRBV7-2 and TRBJ1-2. This CDR3 has 14 amino acids. CDR1 is SGHTA, CDR2 FQGNSA, per germline. The CDR3 reads CASSTENSNYGYTF.

This chain joins TRBV12-5 and TRBJ1-1; TCRdb lists TRBD1, though no DNA is available to test this call. Per the germline V gene, CDR1 is LGHNT and CDR2 is FRNRAP. The CDR3 is made up of 16 amino acids. CDR3 residues: CASGPPGTRGNTEAFF.

V and J are TRBV12-3 or TRBV12-4 and TRBJ2-1. This CDR3 contains 16 residues. The CDR3 region is CASSLAPTNTYNEQFF.

The chain uses TRBV29-1 and TRBJ2-7; with no DNA, the TCRdb D assignment of TRBD2 cannot be verified. Germline CDR1 reads SQVTM; CDR2 reads ANQGSEA. The CDR3 has 12 residues. The CDR3 protein is CSVLLGGPEQYF.

The chain links TRBV12-3 or TRBV12-4 to TRBJ2-5; TCRdb's D gene call, TRBD1, goes unchecked for lack of DNA. This CDR3 comprises 13 residues. CDR3 loop: CASRGWGQETQYF.

This chain joins TRBV4-1 and TRBJ1-1. Germline loops: CDR1 MGHRA, CDR2 YSYEKL. The CDR3 sequence is 17 residues long. CDR3 region: CASSQEPEWPMNTEAFF.

The V call is TRBV7-3, the J call TRBJ1-1. Germline V lookup: CDR1 SGHTA, CDR2 FQGTGA. There are 15 residues in the CDR3. The CDR3: CASSLIPVTNTEAFF.

The chain carries TRBV4-1 and TRBJ2-3; the D call from TCRdb, TRBD2, cannot be confirmed without DNA. The CDR3 contains 16 residues. CDR1 MGHRA and CDR2 YSYEKL come from the germline V gene. CDR3 residues: CASSQDPVGSTDTQYF.

V is TRBV7-9 and J is TRBJ2-7; the TCRdb D gene call, TRBD2, has no DNA to confirm it. CDR3 size: 15 residues. Looked up from germline, CDR1 is SEHNR and CDR2 is FQNEAQ (reference sequence). CDR3 in amino acids: CASRGSAGSRSEQYF.

CDR3 loop: CASSRDRGSGNTEAFF. The V call is TRBV4-3, the J call TRBJ1-1; TCRdb outputs TRBD1, but without DNA this stays unchecked. Germline V lookup: CDR1 LGHNA, CDR2 YSLEER. There are 16 residues in the CDR3.

The V and J genes are TRBV13 and TRBJ1-2; the TCRdb D gene call, TRBD1, has no DNA to confirm it. This CDR3 has 16 amino acids. CDR1 and CDR2 (germline): PRHDT, FYEKMQ (reference sequence). CDR3 in amino acids: CASSLGPGQIHYGYTF.

J is TRBJ2-1 and V is TRBV7-9; no DNA is available, so the TRBD1 call from TCRdb remains unchecked. This CDR3 region has 13 residues. Germline CDR1 reads SEHNR; CDR2 reads FQNEAQ (reference sequence). The CDR3 is CASSFPGSGEQFF.

This CDR3 is CSVEAWAEDTQYF. This rearrangement joins TRBV29-1 to TRBJ2-3. Germline loops: CDR1 SQVTM, CDR2 ANQGSEA. The length of the CDR3 is 13 residues.

The chain uses TRBV10-2 and TRBJ2-1; as DNA is missing, the TRBD1 call by TCRdb cannot be tested. CDR1 is WSHSY and CDR2 is SAAADI in the germline V gene. The CDR3 is 16 amino acids. The CDR3 here is CASSESGRGNYNEQFF.

This rearrangement joins TRBV29-1 to TRBJ2-7; absent DNA, TCRdb's TRBD1 call cannot be checked. The germline gives CDR1 SQVTM, CDR2 ANQGSEA. CDR3 length: 17 residues. CDR3 region: CSVEDNTSPGHSYEQYF.

This sequence joins TRBV10-3 and TRBJ1-1; TCRdb reports TRBD1, a call that lacks DNA to check it against. CDR1 is ENHRY and CDR2 is SYGVKD in the germline V gene. This CDR3 has 16 residues. The CDR3 spells CASNQQGVGMNTEAFF.

This chain uses TRBV29-1 with TRBJ2-2; TCRdb reports TRBD2, a call that lacks DNA to check it against. CDR1 and CDR2 (germline): SQVTM, ANQGSEA. The CDR3 is 12 residues long. The CDR3 sequence: CTRGPQTGELFF.

The chain combines TRBV29-1 with TRBJ2-1. Germline CDR1 SQVTM, CDR2 ANQGSEA. The CDR3 loop spans 13 amino acids. The CDR3 sequence: CSASLSSYNEQFF.

The chain carries TRBV9 and TRBJ2-1; checking the TCRdb D call of TRBD2 is not possible without DNA. CDR1 is SGDLS, CDR2 YYNGEE, per germline. The CDR3 consists of 14 residues. CDR3: CASSARGAYNEQFF.

The chain has TRBV5-1 and TRBJ2-1; the TCRdb D gene call, TRBD2, has no DNA to confirm it. The CDR3 spans 15 residues. Looked up from germline, CDR1 is SGHRS and CDR2 is YFSETQ. The CDR3 sequence is CASSPSSALYNEQFF.